A single sample is the source of the 15 T cell receptor beta chains below, sequenced in a study of early T cells in non-severe SARS-CoV-2 infection. TCRdb independently ran MiXCR on the 5' RACE reads; one entry per CDR3 protein. The sample has 70,000 to 85,000 distinct CDR3 sequences; roughly 5.3% are singletons. The material sequenced was whole blood, taken at baseline. These TCRs come from an adult who was a healthcare worker with PCR-confirmed SARS-CoV-2 infection or an uninfected control (not recorded which).

The V call is TRBV18, the J call TRBJ2-7, with D tentatively TRBD2 (5 bases). Deletions cut 3 bases from V and 3 bases from J, with 9 bases between. CDR3 length: 13 amino acids. Germline V gives CDR1 KGHSH, CDR2 LQKENI. The CDR3 loop is CASSPDGNYEQYF. The CDR3 nucleotides read TGTGCCAGCTCACCCGACGGGAACTACGAGCAGTACTTC.

The CDR3 coding sequence is TGTGCCAGCAGCCAAGATTCGGCGGGGCCTAATGAAAAACTGTTTTTT. Its protein is CASSQDSAGPNEKLFF. This rearrangement joins TRBV4-2 to TRBJ1-4; D possibly corresponds to TRBD1 (5 bases). The CDR3 is made up of 16 amino acids. Germline V gene sequence: CDR1 LGHNA, CDR2 YNFKEQ. Trimming cost V 0 bases and J 3 bases, with 11 bases left between them.

This clonotype came up a few times. The rearrangement uses TRBV27 and TRBJ2-7; D gene ambiguous. The V gene lost 8 bases and the J gene lost 1 base, with 15 bases spanning the gap. Germline CDR1 MNHEY, CDR2 SMNVEV (reference sequence). This CDR3 is 14 amino acids long. CDR3 sequence reads: CASLPSGRSYEQYF. The CDR3 DNA sequence: TGTGCCAGCTTACCCTCGGGCAGGTCCTACGAGCAGTACTTC.

The chain carries TRBV11-2 and TRBJ1-2, with 8 bases matching TRBD1. V lost 4 bases to trimming and J lost 12 bases; unmatched junction nucleotides: 4. The germline CDR1 and CDR2 sequences are SGHAT and FQNNGV. The CDR3 consists of 11 residues. The CDR3 DNA follows: TGTGCCAGCAGCTCCGGACAGGGCGACACCTTC. Translating it yields CASSSGQGDTF.

The table lists this clonotype with many counts. V and J are TRBV29-1 and TRBJ2-7, with D possibly being TRBD2 (7 bases). This CDR3 has 15 residues. Trimming pared 6 bases from V and 5 bases from J, leaving 23 bases between. Germline CDR1 is SQVTM and CDR2 is ANQGSEA. The CDR3, as DNA: TGCAGCGTCCTACAAGGGGGGGGGAATCCCCACGAGCAGTACTTC. Its translation: CSVLQGGGNPHEQYF.

This clonotype was recorded at least ten times. The rearrangement links TRBV18 to TRBJ2-7; weak D call: TRBD1 (5 bases). Per germline, CDR1 KGHSH and CDR2 LQKENI. The germline V and J ends were trimmed by 4 bases and 1 base, with 8 bases remaining between them. This CDR3 comprises 13 residues. In nucleotides, the CDR3 is TGTGCCAGCTCACAGACAGATTCCTACGAGCAGTACTTC. Amino acids: CASSQTDSYEQYF. The full variable domain, its missing parts supplied by reference TRBV18 and TRBJ2-7, is NAGVMQNPRHLVRRRGQEARLRCSPMKGHSHVYWYRQLPEEGLKFMVYLQKENIIDESGMPKERFSAEFPKEGPSILRIQQVVRGDSAAYFCASSQTDSYEQYFGPGTRLTVT.

This clonotype has a count of ten or more. The V and J genes are TRBV12-3 or TRBV12-4 and TRBJ2-7; D is possibly TRBD2 (6 bases). This CDR3 is 13 amino acids long. V lost 3 bases to trimming and J lost 2 bases, with 8 bases between them. Here the CDR3 DNA reads TGTGCCAGCAGTTTTGGAGGGACCTACGAGCAGTACTTC. It codes for CASSFGGTYEQYF.

The V gene is TRBV28, the J gene TRBJ1-1, with D hard to call. CDR1 and CDR2 from the germline V gene are MDHEN and SYDVKM. The CDR3 is 16 amino acids. V was cut by 7 bases and J by 4 bases, with 22 bases left in between. CDR3 DNA: TGTGCCAGCACGAGATACTACACTTGGGGTGCCACTGAAGCTTTCTTT. This gives the protein CASTRYYTWGATEAFF.

The gene calls are TRBV24-1 and TRBJ1-2; 7 bases are shared with TRBD1. The CDR3 extends over 14 amino acids. The germline gives CDR1 KGHDR, CDR2 SFDVKD. V trimming: 5 bases; J trimming: 4 bases; junction bases outside the gene matches: 6. For the CDR3, the DNA is TGTGCCACCAGTGCCCGACAGGGTAGCTATGGCTACACCTTC. Protein sequence: CATSARQGSYGYTF.

This clonotype has at least ten counts. The V and J genes are TRBV5-5 and TRBJ1-5, with D tentatively TRBD1 (5 bases). The CDR3 extends over 15 amino acids. V gave up 7 bases and J gave up 2 bases, with 16 bases separating them. Per the germline V gene, CDR1 is SGHKS and CDR2 is YYEKEE (reference sequence). CDR3 DNA sequence: TGTGCCAGCCTGCAGGGCGTAGGAGGCAATCAGCCCCAGCATTTT. Translating it yields CASLQGVGGNQPQHF.

The chain is built from TRBV29-1 and TRBJ2-7; TRBD2 agrees at 7 bases. Per the germline V gene, CDR1 is SQVTM and CDR2 is ANQGSEA. The J segment lost 1 base and the V segment lost 5 bases, leaving 5 bases of the junction unmatched. CDR3 length: 13 residues. The CDR3: CSVLGGESYEQYF. The DNA of the CDR3 is TGCAGCGTTTTGGGGGGGGAATCCTACGAGCAGTACTTC.

This chain joins TRBV29-1 and TRBJ1-1; D remains ambiguous. Trimming left V 0 bases short and J 1 base short, with 9 bases between. Germline-derived CDR1 and CDR2 are SQVTM and ANQGSEA. The CDR3 is 14 amino acids. The CDR3 spells CSVEDGNRNTEAFF. The DNA for the CDR3 is TGCAGCGTTGAAGATGGTAACAGGAACACTGAAGCTTTCTTT.

This clonotype came up many times. The V and J genes are TRBV30 and TRBJ2-7, with TRBD1 as a possible D gene (5 bases). Germline CDR1 is GTSNPN and CDR2 is SVGIG (reference sequence). Trimming took off 1 base at V and 6 bases at J, with 7 bases between the two ends. CDR3 length: 11 amino acids. The CDR3 sequence is CAWSGRAEQYF. The CDR3, as DNA: TGTGCCTGGAGTGGCAGGGCCGAGCAGTACTTC. Drawing the rest from reference TRBV30 and TRBJ2-7, the complete variable domain is SQTIHQWPATLVQPVGSPLSLECTVEGTSNPNLYWYRQAAGRGLQLLFYSVGIGQISSEVPQNLSASRPQDRQFILSSKKLLLSDSGFYLCAWSGRAEQYFGPGTRLTVT.

In this sample, this clonotype turned up a few times. The rearrangement links TRBV7-2 to TRBJ1-2; 7 bases align to TRBD1. J gave up 4 bases and V 4 bases, and 6 bases lay outside the gene matches. The V gene's germline CDR1 is SGHTA and CDR2 FQGNSA. This CDR3 contains 14 residues. CDR3 sequence (DNA): TGTGCCAGCAGCTCTGACAGGGATGGCTATGGCTACACCTTC. Translation gives CASSSDRDGYGYTF.

This clonotype showed up many times. This chain links TRBV12-3 or TRBV12-4 with TRBJ2-2; D ambiguous. This CDR3 has 12 amino acids. The germline V and J ends were trimmed by 3 bases and 5 bases, with 4 bases remaining between them. CDR3 residues: CASSFQTGELFF. CDR3 DNA: TGTGCCAGCAGTTTTCAAACCGGGGAGCTGTTTTTT.